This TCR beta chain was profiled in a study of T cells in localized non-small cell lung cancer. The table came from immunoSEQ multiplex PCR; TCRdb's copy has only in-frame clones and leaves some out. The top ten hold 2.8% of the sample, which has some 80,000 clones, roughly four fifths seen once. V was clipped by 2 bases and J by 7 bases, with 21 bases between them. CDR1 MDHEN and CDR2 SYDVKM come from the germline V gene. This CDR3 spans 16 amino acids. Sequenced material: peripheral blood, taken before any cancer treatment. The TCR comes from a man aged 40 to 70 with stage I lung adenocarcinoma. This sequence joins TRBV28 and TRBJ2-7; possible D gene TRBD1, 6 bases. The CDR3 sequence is CASSLTGSRHLGEQYF. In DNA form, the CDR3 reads TGTGCCAGCAGTTTAACAGGGAGTCGTCATCTAGGGGAGCAGTACTTC.